A selection of T cell receptor beta chains follows, all from one sample in a study of T cells after posttransplantation cyclophosphamide. Repertoires were generated with immunoSEQ multiplex PCR, while TCRdb's copy carries only in-frame clones and drops some. This sample has about 14,000 clones and no singletons, with 20% to 25% in the ten largest. This specimen consisted of PBMCs, obtained 950 to 1,200 days after allogeneic stem cell transplant with posttransplant cyclophosphamide. The receptors derive from a female patient aged 40-50 years who received an allogeneic stem cell transplant from a related donor, was CMV-positive, and had no GVHD. The graft donor may have contributed some T cells. Each CDR3 is given with its conserved first and last residue. D genes are given only for firm matches. Clone sizes are given selectively: once, few, many, or a class where the clone is expanded.

CDR3 protein: CAISFGQGTAYEQYF
CDR3 DNA: TGTGCCATCAGTTTCGGACAGGGGACGGCCTACGAGCAGTACTTC
J gene: TRBJ2-7
D gene: TRBD1
V gene: TRBV9
clone size: .

CDR3 protein: CSAGSGANVLTF
CDR3 DNA: TGCAGCGCGGGCTCTGGGGCCAACGTCCTGACTTTC
J gene: TRBJ2-6
D gene: .
V gene: TRBV29-1
clone size: many

CDR3 protein: CASSYAGNSHQPQHF
CDR3 DNA: TGTGCCAGCAGTTACGCAGGTAACAGCCATCAGCCCCAGCATTTT
J gene: TRBJ1-5
D gene: .
V gene: TRBV6-5
clone size: .

CDR3 protein: CASSPGRNSPLHF
CDR3 DNA: TGTGCCAGCAGCCCTGGGAGGAATTCACCCCTCCACTTT
J gene: TRBJ1-6
D gene: .
V gene: TRBV7-9
clone size: many

CDR3 protein: CASSEIRGTGFWNEQFF
CDR3 DNA: TGTGCCAGTAGTGAGATTCGTGGGACAGGGTTTTGGAATGAGCAGTTCTTC
J gene: TRBJ2-1
D gene: TRBD1
V gene: TRBV19
clone size: .

CDR3 protein: CASSQEGQGGETQYF
CDR3 DNA: TGCGCCAGCAGCCAAGAGGGACAGGGGGGAGAGACCCAGTACTTC
J gene: TRBJ2-5
D gene: TRBD1
V gene: TRBV4-1
clone size: many

CDR3 protein: CAISESGTSTDTQYF
CDR3 DNA: TGTGCCATCAGTGAGTCGGGGACTAGCACAGATACGCAGTATTTT
J gene: TRBJ2-3
D gene: .
V gene: TRBV10-3
clone size: many

CDR3 protein: CASSLALGRASNQPQHF
CDR3 DNA: TGTGCCAGCAGCTTAGCGCTGGGCAGGGCTAGCAATCAGCCCCAGCATTTT
J gene: TRBJ1-5
D gene: .
V gene: TRBV7-2
clone size: .

CDR3 protein: CASSFGGGWTEAFF
CDR3 DNA: TGCGCCAGCAGTTTCGGCGGGGGCTGGACTGAAGCTTTCTTT
J gene: TRBJ1-1
D gene: .
V gene: TRBV5-1
clone size: many

CDR3 protein: CASSRDRGHQPQHF
CDR3 DNA: TGTGCCAGCAGCCGGGACAGGGGGCATCAGCCCCAGCATTTT
J gene: TRBJ1-5
D gene: TRBD1
V gene: TRBV28
clone size: many

CDR3 protein: CASSNGGTGGSVSGNTIYF
CDR3 DNA: TGTGCCAGCAGCAATGGGGGGACAGGAGGCTCCGTCTCTGGAAACACCATATATTTT
J gene: TRBJ1-3
D gene: .
V gene: TRBV21-1
clone size: many

CDR3 protein: CASSLYPGAHTGELFF
CDR3 DNA: TGTGCCAGCAGCTTATATCCAGGGGCACACACCGGGGAGCTGTTTTTT
J gene: TRBJ2-2
D gene: .
V gene: TRBV7-3
clone size: few

CDR3 protein: CSVEHGAHGYTF
CDR3 DNA: TGCAGCGTTGAGCATGGGGCGCATGGCTACACCTTC
J gene: TRBJ1-2
D gene: .
V gene: TRBV29-1
clone size: few

CDR3 protein: CASSPLPGLAGGLNTDTQYF
CDR3 DNA: TGTGCCAGCTCACCACTCCCGGGACTAGCGGGGGGCCTAAACACAGATACGCAGTATTTT
J gene: TRBJ2-3
D gene: TRBD2
V gene: TRBV18
clone size: few

CDR3 protein: CASSYSGADRAYEQYF
CDR3 DNA: TGTGCCAGCAGTTACTCGGGAGCGGACAGAGCCTACGAGCAGTACTTC
J gene: TRBJ2-7
D gene: .
V gene: TRBV6-5
clone size: many

CDR3 protein: CAISERRQGREQYF
CDR3 DNA: TGTGCCATCAGTGAGCGTAGGCAGGGGAGAGAGCAGTACTTC
J gene: TRBJ2-7
D gene: .
V gene: TRBV10-3
clone size: few

CDR3 protein: CASSTATYEQYF
CDR3 DNA: TGTGCCAGTAGCACCGCGACCTACGAGCAGTACTTC
J gene: TRBJ2-7
D gene: .
V gene: TRBV19
clone size: many

CDR3 protein: CASSPKGTFQNTEAFF
CDR3 DNA: TGTGCCAGCTCACCTAAGGGGACATTCCAGAACACTGAAGCTTTCTTT
J gene: TRBJ1-1
D gene: .
V gene: TRBV18
clone size: few

CDR3 protein: CASSQALRGNIQYF
CDR3 DNA: TGCGCCAGCAGCCAAGCATTGCGAGGGAACATTCAGTACTTC
J gene: TRBJ2-4
D gene: .
V gene: TRBV4-1
clone size: many

CDR3 protein: CATNPGQNYGYTF
CDR3 DNA: TGCGCCACCAACCCGGGACAGAACTATGGCTACACCTTC
J gene: TRBJ1-2
D gene: TRBD1
V gene: TRBV5-1
clone size: .

CDR3 protein: CASSPSTLTTSTDTQYF
CDR3 DNA: TGTGCCAGCAGCCCCTCCACCTTAACTACTAGCACAGATACGCAGTATTTT
J gene: TRBJ2-3
D gene: .
V gene: TRBV4-2
clone size: many

CDR3 protein: CASSILGGAMETQYF
CDR3 DNA: TGTGCCAGTAGTATTTTGGGGGGGGCCATGGAGACCCAGTACTTC
J gene: TRBJ2-5
D gene: .
V gene: TRBV19
clone size: .

CDR3 protein: CAQGQGGHEQYF
CDR3 DNA: TGTGCCCAGGGACAGGGGGGACACGAGCAGTACTTC
J gene: TRBJ2-7
D gene: TRBD1
V gene: TRBV10-3
clone size: many

CDR3 protein: CASSLATVSYEQYF
CDR3 DNA: TGTGCCAGCAGCTTAGCGACAGTTTCCTACGAGCAGTACTTC
J gene: TRBJ2-7
D gene: .
V gene: TRBV7-9
clone size: many

CDR3 protein: CASSPITGSHEEMLFF
CDR3 DNA: TGCGCCAGCAGCCCTATTACAGGGAGTCACGAGGAAATGCTGTTTTTT
J gene: TRBJ1-4
D gene: .
V gene: TRBV4-1
clone size: many

CDR3 protein: CASSSFGGGASDTQYF
CDR3 DNA: TGTGCCAGTAGTAGCTTTGGAGGGGGCGCGTCAGATACGCAGTATTTT
J gene: TRBJ2-3
D gene: .
V gene: TRBV19
clone size: many

CDR3 protein: CASSKGGTNTGELFF
CDR3 DNA: TGTGCCAGTAGTAAAGGCGGGACGAACACCGGGGAGCTGTTTTTT
J gene: TRBJ2-2
D gene: .
V gene: TRBV19
clone size: many

CDR3 protein: CASSDTLRNNEQFF
CDR3 DNA: TGTGCCAGCAGTGACACCCTAAGAAACAATGAGCAGTTCTTC
J gene: TRBJ2-1
D gene: .
V gene: TRBV6-1
clone size: .

CDR3 protein: CASSTVEGLRTEAFF
CDR3 DNA: TGTGCCAGCAGCACCGTTGAGGGTTTGAGGACTGAAGCTTTCTTT
J gene: TRBJ1-1
D gene: .
V gene: TRBV7-2
clone size: many

CDR3 protein: CASSLMGQGQDGNAIYF
CDR3 DNA: TGTGCCAGCAGCCTGATGGGACAGGGGCAGGATGGAAACGCCATATATTTT
J gene: TRBJ1-3
D gene: TRBD1
V gene: TRBV14
clone size: .

CDR3 protein: CASSRQGMGTGELFF
CDR3 DNA: TGTGCCAGCAGCCGACAGGGGATGGGGACCGGGGAGCTGTTTTTT
J gene: TRBJ2-2
D gene: TRBD1
V gene: TRBV11-1
clone size: many

CDR3 protein: CASSPRGRNSPLHF
CDR3 DNA: TGTGCCAGCAGCCCCAGGGGCCGGAATTCACCCCTCCACTTT
J gene: TRBJ1-6
D gene: .
V gene: TRBV7-2
clone size: many

CDR3 protein: CASSQGGSGARAYEQYF
CDR3 DNA: TGTGCCAGCAGCCAAGGGGGTAGCGGGGCGCGCGCCTACGAGCAGTACTTC
J gene: TRBJ2-7
D gene: TRBD2
V gene: TRBV4-2
clone size: few

CDR3 protein: CASFGSPDIYGYTF
CDR3 DNA: TGTGCCAGTTTTGGGAGCCCTGACATCTATGGCTACACCTTC
J gene: TRBJ1-2
D gene: .
V gene: TRBV28
clone size: many

CDR3 protein: CASRPVGRNQPQHF
CDR3 DNA: TGTGCCAGCAGACCCGTCGGTCGGAATCAGCCCCAGCATTTT
J gene: TRBJ1-5
D gene: .
V gene: TRBV6-1
clone size: .

CDR3 protein: CASSQGAHSAYEQYF
CDR3 DNA: TGTGCCAGCAGCCAGGGGGCTCACAGTGCCTACGAGCAGTACTTC
J gene: TRBJ2-7
D gene: TRBD1
V gene: TRBV7-8
clone size: many

CDR3 protein: CASSTDLADTQYF
CDR3 DNA: TGCGCCAGCAGCACCGACTTGGCAGATACGCAGTATTTT
J gene: TRBJ2-3
D gene: .
V gene: TRBV5-4
clone size: .